The following is a T cell receptor beta chain sequence with its context. This sample was taken from a study of blood T cell repertoires in COVID-19. About the research overall: Samples came from the United States, Italy and Spain, spanning acute and convalescent COVID-19.

Authors' methods: Reference gene primer amplification in the assay estimated nucleated cell counts. Only in-frame clones appear in the TCRdb table, and some are missing; sequencing was by immunoSEQ multiplex PCR. Clonal size and the V and J genes are those of that table, whereas D and trimming came from the DNA. The sample has approximately 97,000 clones, approximately 85% seen once. Germline V lookup: CDR1 DFQATT, CDR2 SNEGSKA (reference sequence). The ends were cut back, 3 bases at V and 8 bases at J, with 14 bases in the middle. The CDR3 contains 13 residues. The material sequenced was peripheral blood. This receptor was taken from a human donor in a cohort sampled during active COVID-19. The chain joins TRBV20-1 to TRBJ1-5; tentative D call: TRBD1 (5 bases). CDR3 sequence reads: CSASGTGGEPQHF. CDR3 nucleotide sequence: TGCAGTGCTAGTGGGACGGGAGGGGAGCCCCAGCATTTT.